The clone carrying this T cell receptor (beta chain) was seen at least ten times. One entry per CDR3 protein results from TCRdb running MiXCR on the RT-PCR reads. Of about 700,000 distinct CDR3 sequences listed, about 14% are singletons. The germline V gene encodes CDR1 LGHDT and CDR2 YNNKEL (reference sequence). The trim removed 2 bases at V and 5 bases at J, leaving 3 bases unmatched. The CDR3 runs to 14 residues. The sequence was collected from a female donor in good health, serving as a healthy control. The V and J genes are TRBV3-1 and TRBJ2-1; 7 nucleotides match TRBD1. Sequencing was performed on memory CD4+ T cells from blood. The CDR3 reads CASSQHTGDNEQFF. The CDR3 DNA reads TGTGCCAGCAGCCAACACACAGGGGACAATGAGCAGTTCTTC.